The T cell receptor beta chain under discussion was sequenced for a study of T cells in women clearing cervical HPV infection listed by TCRdb under 2018. Background for the entire study: The cases were approximately 23 women with histologically confirmed HPV16-related CIN3 or worse, and 2 of those women had invasive cancers. As quality controls, five blinded duplicates were added to each group, bringing the total to roughly 60 samples made up of around 50 participants and about 10 replicates. Blood from cases was collected at the visit where the lesion was first found, while blood from controls was collected once the infection could no longer be detected. For cases, the median interval between lesion detection and blood sampling was about 150 days, with an interquartile range of roughly 90 to 200 days. The parent cohort enrolled roughly 9,400 women aged 18 or older in Guanacaste, Costa Rica, in about 1992 to 1995 and followed the women for less than nine years. Cases were matched to controls by age within five years and by the year the sample was collected. A median age of approximately 32 years was observed in cases versus approximately 40 in controls, and no significant differences in baseline characteristics were found. Nested within Costa Rica's Guanacaste HPV Natural History Study, an exploratory proof-of-principle case-control study compared TCR repertoires across cervical HPV16 outcomes. Since only a few of the women had HLA typing available, the possibility that HLA type was acting as a confounder could not be ruled out. Controls were more than 20 women whose single incident HPV16 infection cleared within 12 months without precancer or cancer developing. What the authors observed across the whole study: Because T-cell numbers per sample were unknown, differences in richness could reflect varying T-cell content rather than repertoire biology. Lower TRBV6-7 relative abundance was observed in cases than in controls (around 0.1% versus 0.15%; Bonferroni P = 0.0008). Cases were distinguished from controls with an estimated AUC of about 0.78 by random forest classifiers combining richness and V gene abundances. Because of the cross-sectional design, the study could not determine whether the associations came before infection or resulted from infection, and neither effector/memory subsets nor HPV-specific T cells were isolated. Across sequencing depths, CIN3+ cases showed significantly higher TCR repertoire richness than controls, but evenness did not differ between the groups.

Of note for this clone: The antigen it recognizes is unknown. The observed sequence ends 3 residues before the CDR3 terminus, with the missing tail filled in from the germline J gene.

The immunoSEQ assay used multiplex PCR to amplify TCR beta CDR3 regions from an average of approximately 1,200 ng of genomic DNA per sample. The assay corrected primer bias using a complete synthetic TCR repertoire to establish an amplification baseline. The amplicons were sequenced on the Illumina platform. The original pipeline was this. Sequence errors were corrected by clustering with frequency ratios and a modified nearest-neighbor algorithm, and the sequences were then analyzed in the immunoSEQ Analyzer using IMGT gene definitions. At each rarefaction depth, TCR richness and evenness were averaged across 20 rarefaction repeats, and any sample with fewer sequences than the depth was left out. V, D and J gene relative abundances were compared between groups with Wilcoxon rank sum tests, applying FDR correction. For the blinded duplicates, the intraclass correlation was approximately 96% for TCR richness and averaged 76.4% across roughly 69 gene segments. TCRdb holds this immuneACCESS table with in-frame rearrangements only. Some clones are missing; in checked studies, unresolved V genes explain under half, and the rest has no known cause. The V and J calls and clone size were taken over from that table, and D and trimming were inferred from the DNA. The data table for this sample lists about 39,000 clones. Jointly, the top ten make up 4.5% to 5.5% of the sample.

As encoded in the germline V gene (reference sequence), CDR1 is DFQATT while CDR2 is SNEGSKA. The CDR3 has 12 amino acids, counting the end cysteine and phenylalanine. The DNA shown is the part of the CDR3 that was read: 27 bases, in frame from base 1. V trim: 6 bases; J trim: 4 bases; unmatched bases: 5. Every participant had a single incident cervical HPV16 infection, and prevalent HPV16 infections were excluded. Cervical HPV DNA was detected with MY09/MY11 PCR, and genotyping was done with dot-blot hybridization. Approximately 15 mL of heparinized blood were centrifuged, and the buffy coat was split into aliquots, frozen at -30 degrees C, and then kept at -80 degrees C. QIAGEN kits were used to extract genomic DNA from the buffy coat specimens.

The chain employs TRBV20-1 and TRBJ1-2; 7 middle bases align to TRBD1. The sample comprised blood buffy coat. The TCR was taken from a woman aged 18 to 75 with a cervical HPV16 infection that either progressed to CIN3+ or cleared (not recorded which). CDR3 DNA (partial): TGCAGTGCGCGGGGACAGACCTATGGC. Its product reads: CSARGQTYG. The entire CDR3 protein reads CSARGQTYGYTF.